One and the same sample provided the 10 T cell receptor beta chains below, sequenced in a study of human T cells and chemical hapten exposure. Time point denoted: pre-sensitization, week 0. Treatment given: therapeutic diphenylcyclopropenone sensitization with weekly scalp DPC. TCRdb processed the RACE reads anew with MiXCR; each CDR3 protein has one entry. The sample yields around 300,000 distinct CDR3 sequences, 4.5% to 5.5% seen once. Sequencing was performed on whole blood, taken in connection with sensitization to the hapten diphenylcyclopropenone (DPC). All receptors derive from a woman aged 18-29 years with alopecia areata. Some clones in this sample may be carry-over from other donors' samples.

This clonotype was observed many times. The chain uses TRBV20-1 and TRBJ2-1; D may match TRBD1 or TRBD2 (5 bases each). Germline lookup yields CDR1 DFQATT and CDR2 SNEGSKA (reference sequence). V was pared by 3 bases and J by 0 bases, with 9 bases between. This CDR3 has 14 amino acids. This CDR3 reads CSASHGTSYNEQFF. The DNA for the CDR3 is TGCAGTGCTAGCCACGGGACCTCCTACAATGAGCAGTTCTTC.

This clonotype showed up just a few times. The chain combines TRBV6-2 or TRBV6-3 with TRBJ1-1; 9 positions agree with TRBD1. The CDR3 loop spans 14 amino acids. Trimming took 6 bases from V and 0 from J; bases not matched to a gene: 2. The germline gives CDR1 MNHEY, CDR2 SVGEGT. CDR3 nucleotide sequence: TGTGCCAGCAGGGGGACAGGGTTGAACACTGAAGCTTTCTTT. The encoded protein is CASRGTGLNTEAFF.

The chain employs TRBV10-3 and TRBJ1-2; 7 bases match TRBD1. The V gene end was trimmed by 2 bases and the J gene end by 4 bases; junction bases not matched to a gene: 7. This CDR3 comprises 15 residues. Germline CDR1 is ENHRY and CDR2 is SYGVKD. CDR3 DNA sequence: TGTGCCATCAGTGAGGAGACAGGGCAGGGCTATGGCTACACCTTC. Translating it yields CAISEETGQGYGYTF.

This clonotype was recorded at least ten times. The chain combines TRBV28 with TRBJ2-3; TRBD1 agrees at 9 bases. The CDR3 length is 20 residues. Germline V gene lookup returns CDR1 MDHEN and CDR2 SYDVKM. Trimming at V came to 3 bases and at J to 3 bases, leaving 19 bases not matched to a gene. The CDR3 is CASSFWMPGQGSVRTDTQYF. CDR3 DNA sequence: TGTGCCAGCAGTTTCTGGATGCCGGGACAGGGCAGCGTTAGGACAGATACGCAGTATTTT.

This clonotype was counted between two and nine times. This chain connects TRBV28 to TRBJ2-2; TRBD1 agrees at 7 bases. The CDR3 runs 15 residues. Germline CDR1 reads MDHEN; CDR2 reads SYDVKM. The J segment lost 0 bases and the V segment lost 7 bases, leaving 5 bases of the junction unmatched. The CDR3 DNA reads as TGTGCCAGCACCTCCGGGACAGCGAACACCGGGGAGCTGTTTTTT. This gives the protein CASTSGTANTGELFF.

This clonotype has a count of ten or more. The chain has TRBV5-4 and TRBJ1-2; D perhaps matches TRBD1 (5 bases). The CDR3 extends over 15 amino acids. Trimming pared 0 bases from V and 4 bases from J, leaving 13 bases between. CDR1 is SGHNT and CDR2 is YYREEE in the germline V gene (reference sequence). The CDR3 DNA sequence: TGTGCCAGCAGCTTGGGGACACTCAGCTCCTATGGCTACACCTTC. Its protein product is CASSLGTLSSYGYTF.

The sample holds many counts of this clonotype. The CDR3 loop is CSGSEGTEAFF. CDR3 in DNA: TGCAGCGGGTCGGAGGGGACTGAAGCTTTCTTT. The chain uses TRBV29-1 and TRBJ1-1; D is perhaps TRBD1 (5 bases). V shed 7 bases and J shed 5 bases, with 11 bases lying between them. The CDR3 is 11 amino acids. Germline V gene lookup returns CDR1 SQVTM and CDR2 ANQGSEA.

There are many counts of this clonotype. The chain has TRBV12-3 or TRBV12-4 and TRBJ1-2; no clear D gene. The CDR3 contains 12 residues. The germline V and J ends were trimmed by 5 bases and 8 bases, with 12 bases remaining between them. The CDR3 DNA is TGTGCCAGCAGTCTAGAGGGTCGGGGCTACACCTTC. The encoded protein is CASSLEGRGYTF.

The V and J genes are TRBV5-6 and TRBJ2-3, with 10 bases that match TRBD2. Trimming cost V 4 bases and J 4 bases; bases outside gene matches: 6. The CDR3 consists of 15 residues. Germline V CDR1 and CDR2: SGHDT, YYEEEE. This chain's CDR3 is CASSPGLARADTQYF. The CDR3 region has the DNA TGTGCCAGCAGCCCGGGACTAGCGAGGGCAGATACGCAGTATTTT.

This clonotype was counted at least ten times. The J gene is TRBJ1-2, the V gene TRBV18, with no clear D. The CDR3 spans 15 residues. Per the germline V gene, CDR1 is KGHSH and CDR2 is LQKENI. Trimming left V 2 bases short and J 8 bases short, with 18 bases between. CDR3 DNA: TGTGCCAGCTCACCATTGACCTCAAGGGAGGTCGGCTACACCTTC. Protein product: CASSPLTSREVGYTF.